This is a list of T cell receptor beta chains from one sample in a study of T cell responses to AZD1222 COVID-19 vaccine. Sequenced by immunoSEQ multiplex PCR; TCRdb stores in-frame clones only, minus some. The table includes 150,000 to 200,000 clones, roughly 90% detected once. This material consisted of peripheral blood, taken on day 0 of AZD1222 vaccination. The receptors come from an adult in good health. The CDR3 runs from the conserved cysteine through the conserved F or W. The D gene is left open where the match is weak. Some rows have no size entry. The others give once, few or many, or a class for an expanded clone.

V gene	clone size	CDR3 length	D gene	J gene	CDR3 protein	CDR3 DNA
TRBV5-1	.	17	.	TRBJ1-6	CASSPIPGSSYNSPLHF	TGCGCCAGCAGCCCGATCCCGGGGAGCTCCTATAATTCACCCCTCCACTTT
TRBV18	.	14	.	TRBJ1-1	CASSPQGTNTEAFF	TGTGCCAGCTCACCCCAGGGGACCAACACTGAAGCTTTCTTT
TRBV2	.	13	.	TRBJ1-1	CASSVEGSTEAFF	TGTGCCAGCAGTGTAGAGGGGAGCACTGAAGCTTTCTTT
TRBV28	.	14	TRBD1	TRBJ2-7	CASSSPGTAYEQYF	TGTGCCAGCAGCTCGCCCGGGACAGCCTACGAGCAGTACTTC
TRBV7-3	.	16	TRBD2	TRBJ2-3	CASSLGAGGPTDTQYF	TGTGCCAGCAGCTTAGGAGCGGGAGGGCCCACAGATACGCAGTATTTT
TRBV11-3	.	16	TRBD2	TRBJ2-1	CASSLGLAGVYNEQFF	TGTGCCAGCAGCCTGGGTCTAGCGGGGGTGTACAATGAGCAGTTCTTC
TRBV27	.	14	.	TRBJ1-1	CASSFWGAGTEAFF	TGTGCCAGCAGTTTCTGGGGGGCAGGCACTGAAGCTTTCTTT
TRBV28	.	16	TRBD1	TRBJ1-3	CASSLLTGGSGNTIYF	TGTGCCAGCAGTTTATTAACAGGGGGCTCTGGAAACACCATATATTTT
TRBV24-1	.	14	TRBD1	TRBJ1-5	CATSPGGSNQPQHF	TGTGCCACCAGTCCAGGGGGTAGCAATCAGCCCCAGCATTTT
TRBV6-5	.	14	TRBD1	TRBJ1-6	CASRPGQAHSPLHF	TGTGCCAGCAGGCCGGGACAGGCGCACTCACCCCTCCACTTT
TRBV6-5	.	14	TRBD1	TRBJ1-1	CASSYLQGDTEAFF	TGTGCCAGCAGTTACCTACAGGGGGACACTGAAGCTTTCTTT
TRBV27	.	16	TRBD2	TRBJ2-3	CASSIRAGGSTDTQYF	TGTGCCAGCAGTATCAGAGCGGGGGGGAGTACAGATACGCAGTATTTT
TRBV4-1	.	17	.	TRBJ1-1	CASSQRYPVKEKTEAFF	TGCGCCAGCAGCCAAAGGTACCCGGTTAAGGAGAAAACTGAAGCTTTCTTT
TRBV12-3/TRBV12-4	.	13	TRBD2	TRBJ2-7	CASRTLRTSNMYF	TGTGCCAGCAGGACCCTTCGGACTAGCAACATGTACTTC
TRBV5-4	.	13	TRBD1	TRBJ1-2	CASSWETGEGYTF	TGTGCCAGCAGCTGGGAAACAGGGGAAGGCTACACCTTC
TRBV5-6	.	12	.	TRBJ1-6	CASRTGLSPLHF	TGTGCCAGCAGGACAGGATTATCACCCCTCCACTTT
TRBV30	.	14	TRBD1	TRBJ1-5	CAWTPAGGRQPQHF	TGTGCCTGGACTCCTGCAGGGGGCCGACAGCCCCAGCATTTT
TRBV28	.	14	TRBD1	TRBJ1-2	CASSLSDRAYGYTF	TGTGCCAGCAGTTTGTCGGACAGGGCCTATGGCTACACCTTC
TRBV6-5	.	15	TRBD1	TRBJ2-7	CASSYSRDSSYEQYF	TGTGCCAGCAGTTACTCGAGGGACAGCTCCTACGAGCAGTACTTC
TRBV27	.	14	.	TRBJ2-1	CASSFFGNYNEQFF	TGTGCCAGCAGTTTCTTTGGCAACTACAATGAGCAGTTCTTC
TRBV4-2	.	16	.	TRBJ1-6	CASSQAYREGNSPLHF	TGTGCCAGCAGCCAAGCCTACAGGGAAGGGAATTCACCCCTCCACTTT
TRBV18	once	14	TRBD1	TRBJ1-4	CASSRPGQAEKLFF	TGTGCCAGCTCACGGCCGGGACAGGCTGAAAAACTGTTTTTT
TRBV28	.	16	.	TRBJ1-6	CASSLMAGVYNSPLHF	TGTGCCAGCAGTTTAATGGCAGGGGTCTATAATTCACCCCTCCACTTT
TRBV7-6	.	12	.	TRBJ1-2	CASSEGGYGYTF	TGTGCCAGCAGCGAGGGGGGTTATGGCTACACCTTC
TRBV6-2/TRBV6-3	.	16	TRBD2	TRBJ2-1	CASSYIWAGGRDEQFF	TGTGCCAGCAGTTACATATGGGCGGGGGGGCGAGATGAGCAGTTCTTC
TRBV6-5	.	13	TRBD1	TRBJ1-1	CASRTGLNTEAFF	TGTGCCAGCAGGACAGGGTTGAACACTGAAGCTTTCTTT
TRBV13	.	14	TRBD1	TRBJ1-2	CASRRQGRNYGYTF	TGTGCCAGCAGACGACAGGGGCGGAACTATGGCTACACCTTC
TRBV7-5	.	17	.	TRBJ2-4	CVRLTTDYLLAKNIQYF	TGTGTCAGATTAACCACGGACTATTTATTAGCCAAAAACATTCAGTACTTC
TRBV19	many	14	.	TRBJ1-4	CASSWRGASEKLFF	TGTGCCAGTAGTTGGAGGGGCGCGAGTGAAAAACTGTTTTTT